The present entry profiles one T cell receptor (beta chain) with its context. Its antigen is not known. The sample is drawn from a study of shared clonotypes between healthy human individuals. The wider study: Aged 18 to 49, the donors were a couple of women and a few men.

V shed 6 bases and J 3 bases; nucleotides not matched to a gene: 8. Germline CDR1 KGHSH, CDR2 LQKENI. This CDR3 contains 15 residues. Study results and limitations: The authors sampled blood alone, and tissue repertoires likely differ.

Produced via immunoSEQ multiplex PCR; TCRdb's table is partial and in-frame only. The sample shows around 500,000 clones, 76% of them seen only once. This rearrangement joins TRBV18 to TRBJ1-5; 7 bases are shared with TRBD1. The sequenced sample consisted of PBMCs. The receptor was derived from a woman aged 35 to 49 in good health. Some clones in this sample may be carry-over from other donors' samples. The CDR3 DNA is TGTGCCAGCTCCCAAGGACAGGCCGTCAATCAGCCCCAGCATTTT. Encoded protein: CASSQGQAVNQPQHF.